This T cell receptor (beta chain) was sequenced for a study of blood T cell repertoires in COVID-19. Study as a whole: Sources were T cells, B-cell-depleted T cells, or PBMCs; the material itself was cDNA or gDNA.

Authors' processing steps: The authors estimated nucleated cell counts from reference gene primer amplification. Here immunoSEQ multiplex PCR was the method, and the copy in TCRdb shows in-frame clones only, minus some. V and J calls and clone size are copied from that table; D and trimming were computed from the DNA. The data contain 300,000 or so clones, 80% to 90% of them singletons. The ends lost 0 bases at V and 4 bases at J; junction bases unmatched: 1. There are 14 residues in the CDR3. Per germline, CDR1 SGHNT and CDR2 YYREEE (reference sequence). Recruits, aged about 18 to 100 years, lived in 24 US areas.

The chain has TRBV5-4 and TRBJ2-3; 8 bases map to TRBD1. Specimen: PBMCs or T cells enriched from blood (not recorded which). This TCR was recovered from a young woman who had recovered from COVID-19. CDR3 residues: CASSLAQGADTQYF. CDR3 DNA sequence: TGTGCCAGCAGCTTGGCACAGGGGGCAGATACGCAGTATTTT.